These T cell receptor beta chains were read from a single sample in a study of T cell responses to AZD1222 COVID-19 vaccine. TCRdb's table, derived via immunoSEQ multiplex PCR, lists solely in-frame clones and lacks some. This table holds under 200,000 clones, 85% to 95% found once. This specimen was peripheral blood, taken on day 0 of AZD1222 vaccination. These receptors were obtained from an adult in good health. CDR3s leave out the opening cysteine and the closing phenylalanine or tryptophan.

V,length,J,CDR3
TRBV11-2,12,TRBJ1-6,ASRQGQGNSPLH
TRBV14,14,TRBJ2-1,ASSRTGFSSYNEQF
TRBV29-1,12,TRBJ1-1,SVPGQGLNTEAF
TRBV7-2,12,TRBJ2-3,ASSLGPFTDTQY
TRBV5-1,15,TRBJ2-5,ASSLEGQGTHGKTQY
TRBV18,11,TRBJ2-3,ASSPSSGDTQY
TRBV5-8,11,TRBJ1-3,ASSFDRGNTIY
TRBV28,13,TRBJ1-1,ASSLSGGLQNEAF
TRBV6-1,15,TRBJ1-6,ASSDRAGGSYNSPLH
TRBV18,15,TRBJ2-1,ASSIPSGFLSYNEQF
TRBV5-1,15,TRBJ1-6,ASSLDRGQGVNSPLH
TRBV27,14,TRBJ2-2,ASSPGASGRGGELF
TRBV2,12,TRBJ2-1,ASSEVRAYNEQF
TRBV2,9,TRBJ1-2,ASSLSYGYT
TRBV10-3,14,TRBJ2-1,AISESEWGSGNEQF
TRBV5-1,12,TRBJ1-5,ASSFDGRNQPQH
TRBV4-1,16,TRBJ2-7,ASSQGLAGGPSSYEQY
TRBV15,12,TRBJ1-5,ATSRDVGNQPQH
TRBV2,12,TRBJ2-6,ASVGNSGANVLT
TRBV28,12,TRBJ1-4,ASSWDSLNEKLF
TRBV6-2/TRBV6-3,13,TRBJ1-1,ASSSRTVMNTEAF
TRBV5-5,14,TRBJ1-3,ASSLGQGFSGNTIY
TRBV7-9,14,TRBJ1-2,ASSLGTLRFNYGYT
TRBV7-9,12,TRBJ2-7,ASSFLAGAYEQY
TRBV7-9,12,TRBJ2-2,ASSSGQNTGELF
TRBV30,10,TRBJ1-2,AWWMTGSGYT
TRBV27,11,TRBJ2-5,ASSLSDQETQY
TRBV6-1,13,TRBJ1-1,ASSESGGAGTEAF
TRBV11-2,10,TRBJ2-1,ASSRPPNEQF
TRBV5-1,15,TRBJ1-3,ASSHQDRGSSGNTIY
TRBV9,13,TRBJ2-2,ASSVGRRNTGELF
TRBV30,12,TRBJ1-1,AWSPGVTNTEAF
TRBV19,12,TRBJ1-2,ASSISPPYYGYT
TRBV28,13,TRBJ1-1,ASSSAVGGDTEAF
TRBV6-5,12,TRBJ1-1,ASSLDGVDTEAF
TRBV5-1,12,TRBJ1-6,ASSLGQGNSPLH
TRBV28,17,TRBJ1-2,ASSNANSGQGAKNYGYT
TRBV27,14,TRBJ2-2,ASSVTSGLNTGELF
TRBV6-5,12,TRBJ1-2,ASYGTRVNYGYT
TRBV12-3/TRBV12-4,11,TRBJ1-2,ASTDGVTYGYT
TRBV5-1,11,TRBJ2-2,ASSLDYTGELF
TRBV19,13,TRBJ1-6,ASSIQLFYNSPLH
TRBV12-3/TRBV12-4,10,TRBJ1-5,ASTLGTGVWH
TRBV21-1,14,TRBJ1-4,ASTSPTGDLNEKLF
TRBV7-9,14,TRBJ1-3,ASSSYWGSSGNTIY
TRBV12-3/TRBV12-4,11,TRBJ1-1,ASSFRGGTEAF
TRBV6-5,14,TRBJ2-6,ASSWQGASGANVLT
TRBV7-9,13,TRBJ1-1,ASINTGAMNTEAF
TRBV6-1,13,TRBJ2-3,ASSEGNYRTDTQY
TRBV15,13,TRBJ1-5,ATSRDRGEWSPQH
TRBV10-1,11,TRBJ2-1,ASRVGPNNEQF
TRBV4-2,11,TRBJ2-1,ASSHSDGDEQF